This TCR beta chain was recovered during a study of shared clonotypes between healthy human individuals. Study details: Aged 18 to 49, the donors were two women and a few men. Whole-study results and caveats: Approximately 5% was the fraction of naive CD4 clonotypes found shared across a few donors.

In germline, CDR1 is SEHNR, CDR2 FQNEAQ (reference sequence). The CDR3 has 14 residues. Trimming left V 6 bases short and J 5 bases short, with 13 bases between. The run depth of the assay was deep. Profiled with immunoSEQ multiplex PCR; TCRdb holds only in-frame clones, not every one. The repertoire consists of over 150,000 clones, with roughly 70% occurring once and the leading ten covering about 10%. Turning to this clone: What it binds is unknown.

The chain is built from TRBV7-9 and TRBJ1-4; D is possibly TRBD1 (6 bases). Source material: memory CD4+ T cells sorted from blood. Stated subset: CD45RA-negative fraction. The source of this sequence is a man aged 25 to 40 in good health. CDR3 loop: CASSPRQANEKLFF. CDR3 DNA sequence: TGTGCCAGCAGTCCTCGACAGGCGAATGAAAAACTGTTTTTT.